This T cell receptor beta chain was found in a study of post-analysis software for immune sequencing data. About the research overall: The study covered relapsing-remitting, secondary progressive and progressive-relapsing courses of multiple sclerosis. Study conclusions and caveats: Batch-matched samples strongly co-clustered by F measure.

A note on this clonotype: Its matching antigen is unknown.

Unique molecular identifiers were built into the TCR beta cDNA libraries. Out of about 1 to 11 million T cells, a few hundred thousand cDNA molecules were generated. Each CDR3 protein is one row after TCRdb ran MiXCR on the PCR reads. The table records approximately 350,000 distinct CDR3 sequences, around 33% of them present only once. The TCR sequence derives from a girl under 18 with multiple sclerosis. Sequenced material: blood.

The CDR3 DNA sequence: TGTGCCAGCACTCTAACCGACAGGATCCACTATGGCTACACCTTC. Translated: CASTLTDRIHYGYTF. The genes are TRBV6-2 or TRBV6-3 and TRBJ1-2, with D possibly being TRBD1 (6 bases). Germline-derived CDR1 and CDR2 are MNHEY and SVGEGT. V lost 7 bases, J lost 3 bases, and 18 bases lay in between. This CDR3 has 15 amino acids.